The clone carrying this T cell receptor (beta chain) has at least ten counts. Its antigen is unidentified. The data are from a study of response to subunit inactivated influenza vaccine. MiXCR was run by TCRdb on the RT-PCR reads, yielding one entry per CDR3 protein. This sample yields fewer than 800,000 distinct CDR3 sequences, of which approximately 15% are seen a single time; around a tenth belongs to the top ten. Looked up from germline, CDR1 is MDHEN and CDR2 is SYDVKM. V shed 2 bases and J 0 bases; nucleotides not matched to a gene: 12. The CDR3 is made up of 18 amino acids. Study results and caveats: Authors suggested that a seasonal influenza vaccination recruits few new T cells each time.

The clonotype originates from a man aged 50 to 60 who received an inactivated influenza vaccine. Specimen: PBMCs from blood, collected roughly 13 days after vaccination. V gene TRBV28 combines with J gene TRBJ2-7; TRBD1 matches at 8 bases. CDR3 DNA: TGTGCCAGCAGTTTACGAAGAAACAACAGGGGGTACTCCTACGAGCAGTACTTC. Translated: CASSLRRNNRGYSYEQYF.